This T cell receptor (beta chain) is drawn from a study of blood T cell repertoires in COVID-19 (dated by TCRdb to 2018 to 2021). General notes on the study: Samples covering the acute and convalescent phases of COVID-19 were provided by collaborators in the United States, Italy and Spain. The dataset comprised deeply sampled blood TCRbeta repertoires from subjects exposed to, actively infected with, or recovered from COVID-19. Where HLA class I and class II types were available, the types were taken from metadata supplied by the sample provider, not from assay-based typing. The prospective study material was composed of cDNA or gDNA derived from T cells, B-cell-depleted T cells, or PBMCs. Samples were obtained from the ongoing ImmuneRACE study (first 160 participants) and from over 1,000 subjects provided by 6 global collaborators. Nearly every sample came with metadata listing a de-identified subject ID, COVID-19 status, age in years and sex. The repertoires were released in a freely available public database meant as a resource for research on the immune response to SARS-CoV-2.

From the germline V gene (reference sequence), CDR1 is LNHDA and CDR2 is SQIVND. Germline trimming: 3 bases from V, 9 bases from J; junction bases outside gene matches: 14. Reading from cysteine to phenylalanine, the CDR3 counts 16 amino acids. Just the 48-base CDR3 DNA is kept, in frame starting at base 1. TCRbeta CDR3 regions were amplified from genomic DNA using the immunoSEQ Assay, a bias-controlled multiplex PCR. Per the original workflow: The number of nucleated cells in each sample was estimated by amplification of reference gene primers within the assay. To quantify the absolute abundance of each unique TCRbeta CDR3 rearrangement, sequence reads were collapsed and filtered. For each sample, productive Simpson clonality was calculated as the square root of Simpson's diversity index over productive rearrangements. TCRdb took this table from immuneACCESS and kept in-frame rearrangements with V and J called. Such tables lack part of the clones; where checked against another copy, unresolved V genes explain under half of the gap, and the rest is unexplained. The V and J calls and clone size are taken from that table; D and trimming were inferred from the DNA. The sample table records about 84,000 clones; over 65% of these occur just once. Jointly, the top ten make up 4.5% to 6% of the sample.

Notes on this clone: Its recognized antigen is unknown. The record has no base qualities; no much larger clone is one base away.

Results the study describes overall, beyond this receptor: How much clinical and demographic metadata was included differed by source and by participant, and the metadata was provided uncurated.

Each collaborating institution followed its own protocols to collect whole blood in K2EDTA tubes. Collaborator samples were shipped for TCRbeta analysis as frozen whole blood, isolated PBMCs, or DNA extracted from either sample type. This sequence uses TRBV19 and TRBJ2-4, and TRBD1 aligns with 7 junction nucleotides. The source is a man aged 50-59 years with active or convalescent COVID-19. The sequenced material came from peripheral blood. The CDR3 region: CASSIRPRDRDGIQYF. The DNA is as follows: TGTGCCAGTAGTATCCGACCCCGGGACAGAGACGGCATTCAGTACTTC.